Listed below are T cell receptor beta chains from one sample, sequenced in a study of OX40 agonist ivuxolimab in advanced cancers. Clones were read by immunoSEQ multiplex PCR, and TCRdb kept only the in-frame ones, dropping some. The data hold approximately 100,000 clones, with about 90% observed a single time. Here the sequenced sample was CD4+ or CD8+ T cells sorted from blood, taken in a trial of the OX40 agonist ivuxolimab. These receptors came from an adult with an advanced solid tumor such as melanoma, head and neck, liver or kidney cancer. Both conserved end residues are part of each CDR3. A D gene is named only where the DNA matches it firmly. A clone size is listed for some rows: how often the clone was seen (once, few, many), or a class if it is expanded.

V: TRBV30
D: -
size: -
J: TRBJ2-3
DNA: TGTGCCTGGAGTGCGGACATTAGCACAGATACGCAGTATTTT
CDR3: CAWSADISTDTQYF

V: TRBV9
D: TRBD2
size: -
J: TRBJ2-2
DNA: TGTGCCAGCTCTGACAGCGGGAGTTGGACCGGGGAGCTGTTTTTT
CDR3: CASSDSGSWTGELFF

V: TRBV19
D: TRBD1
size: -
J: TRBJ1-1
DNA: TGTGCCAGTAGTATTAGGGGACAGGGGGCCGGCTGGAACACTGAAGCTTTCTTT
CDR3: CASSIRGQGAGWNTEAFF

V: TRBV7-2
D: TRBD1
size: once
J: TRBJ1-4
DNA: TGTGCCAGCAGCTTATTGGCAGGGGGCCCCGCAACTAATGAAAAACTGTTTTTT
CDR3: CASSLLAGGPATNEKLFF

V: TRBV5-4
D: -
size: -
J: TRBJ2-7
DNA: TGTGCCAGCAGCTCCTACAGCTCCTACGAGCAGTACTTC
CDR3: CASSSYSSYEQYF

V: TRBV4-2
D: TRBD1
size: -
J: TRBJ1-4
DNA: TGTGCCAGCAGCCAAGGGACAGGGGGCTTTGGGACTAATGAAAAACTGTTTTTT
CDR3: CASSQGTGGFGTNEKLFF

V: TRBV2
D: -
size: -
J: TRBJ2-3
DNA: TGTGCCAGGGCGGCGGACGAGTCCACAGATACGCAGTATTTT
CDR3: CARAADESTDTQYF

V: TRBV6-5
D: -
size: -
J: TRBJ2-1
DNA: TGTGCCAGCAGTTCCCCGGGGGGCCCCTACAATGAGCAGTTCTTC
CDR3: CASSSPGGPYNEQFF

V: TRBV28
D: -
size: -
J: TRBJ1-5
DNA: TGTGCCAGCAGGGTCCGACTAGGGGCCTTACAGCCCCAGCATTTT
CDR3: CASRVRLGALQPQHF

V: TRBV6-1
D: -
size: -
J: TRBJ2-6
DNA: TGTGCCAGCAGTGAAAAACAGTTCCGGACCAACGTCCTGACTTTC
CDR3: CASSEKQFRTNVLTF

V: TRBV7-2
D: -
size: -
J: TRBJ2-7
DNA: TGTGCCAGCAGCTTACACGGGAGCCCCTACGAGCAGTACTTC
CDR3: CASSLHGSPYEQYF

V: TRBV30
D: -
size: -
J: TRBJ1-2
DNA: TGTGCCTGGACAGGACTCTACTATGGCTACACCTTC
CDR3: CAWTGLYYGYTF

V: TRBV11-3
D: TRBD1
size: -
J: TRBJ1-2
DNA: TGTGCCAGCAGCTTCCGGACAGGGGAGGGTGGCTACACCTTC
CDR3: CASSFRTGEGGYTF

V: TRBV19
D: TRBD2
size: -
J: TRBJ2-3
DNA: TGTGCCAGTAGTCACATAGCGGGACGCACAGATACGCAGTATTTT
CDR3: CASSHIAGRTDTQYF

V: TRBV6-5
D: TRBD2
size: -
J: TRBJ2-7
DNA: TGTGCCAGCAGTTCCCGGGGAGGGGACTACGAGCAGTACTTC
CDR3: CASSSRGGDYEQYF

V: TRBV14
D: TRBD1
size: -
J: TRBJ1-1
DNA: TGTGCCAGCAACCAGGACAGGGCCACTGAAGCTTTCTTT
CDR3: CASNQDRATEAFF

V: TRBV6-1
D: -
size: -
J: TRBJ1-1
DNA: TGTGCCAGCAGTGTGTCTGGGACGAACACTGAAGCTTTCTTT
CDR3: CASSVSGTNTEAFF

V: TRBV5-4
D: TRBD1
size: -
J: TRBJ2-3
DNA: TGTGCCAGCAGCATGACAGGGACAGATACGCAGTATTTT
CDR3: CASSMTGTDTQYF

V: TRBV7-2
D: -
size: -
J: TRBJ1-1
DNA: TGTGCCAGCAGCTTAAGCCGGGACACCCTGGGCAAAGCTTTCTTT
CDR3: CASSLSRDTLGKAFF

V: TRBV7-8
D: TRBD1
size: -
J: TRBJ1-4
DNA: TGTGCCAGCAAACCAGGGGGAGCAACTAATGAAAAACTGTTTTTT
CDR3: CASKPGGATNEKLFF

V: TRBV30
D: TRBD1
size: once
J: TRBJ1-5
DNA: TGTGCCTGGAGTGGACAGGGGGACCAGCCCCAGCATTTT
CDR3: CAWSGQGDQPQHF

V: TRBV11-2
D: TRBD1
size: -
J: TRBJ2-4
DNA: TGTGCCAGCAGCCCTACAGGGGGCGACAAAAACATTCAGTACTTC
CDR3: CASSPTGGDKNIQYF

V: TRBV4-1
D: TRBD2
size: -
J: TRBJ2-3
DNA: TGCGCCAGCAGCCAGGGAATTACAGGGCATAGCGGGATCAGCACAGATACGCAGTATTTT
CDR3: CASSQGITGHSGISTDTQYF

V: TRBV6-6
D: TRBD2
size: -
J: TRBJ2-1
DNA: TGTGCCAGCAGAGGCGGGAGGGATTACAATGAGCAGTTCTTC
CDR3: CASRGGRDYNEQFF

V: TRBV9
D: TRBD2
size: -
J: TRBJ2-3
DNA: TGTGCCAGCAGCGTAGGACTAGCGGGAGGCACAGATACGCAGTATTTT
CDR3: CASSVGLAGGTDTQYF

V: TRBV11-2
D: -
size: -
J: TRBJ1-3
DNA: TGTGCCAGCAGCTACCAGTTGGGGAACTCTGGAAACACCATATATTTT
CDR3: CASSYQLGNSGNTIYF

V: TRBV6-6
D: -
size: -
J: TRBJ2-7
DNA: TGTGCCAGCAGACCCGCCCAGGGCGAGCAGTACTTC
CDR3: CASRPAQGEQYF

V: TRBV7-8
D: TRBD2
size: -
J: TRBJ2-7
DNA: TGTGCCAGCAGATCAGGAGCGGGAGAGGGCTACGAGCAGTACTTC
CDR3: CASRSGAGEGYEQYF

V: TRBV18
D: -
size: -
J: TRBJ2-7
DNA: TGTGCCAGCTCACTAAGACTTGGGGAGGATGAGCAGTACTTC
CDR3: CASSLRLGEDEQYF

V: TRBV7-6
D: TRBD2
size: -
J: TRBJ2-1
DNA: TGTGCCAGCAGCTTGGGACTAGCGGGAGGGCCGAGCTCCTACAATGAGCAGTTCTTC
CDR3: CASSLGLAGGPSSYNEQFF

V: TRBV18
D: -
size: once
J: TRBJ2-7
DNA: TGTGCCAGCGCCTCTTTTACAGGGCCCCGGGGTCAAGAGTACTTC
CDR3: CASASFTGPRGQEYF

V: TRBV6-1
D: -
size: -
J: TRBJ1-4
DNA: TGTGCCAGCAGTGACAGGGGAGACGAAAAACTGTTTTTT
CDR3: CASSDRGDEKLFF

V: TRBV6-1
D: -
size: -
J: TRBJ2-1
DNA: TGTGCCAGCAGTTTTATCAGGAATGAGCAGTTCTTC
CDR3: CASSFIRNEQFF

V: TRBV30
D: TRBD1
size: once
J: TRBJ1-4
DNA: TGTGCCTGGAGTCCCGGGGTTGGGACAGGGGTGAATGAAAAACTGTTTTTT
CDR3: CAWSPGVGTGVNEKLFF

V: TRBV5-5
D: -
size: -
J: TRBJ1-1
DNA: TGTGCCAGCAGCTCAGTAGGGGACACTGAAGCTTTCTTT
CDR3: CASSSVGDTEAFF

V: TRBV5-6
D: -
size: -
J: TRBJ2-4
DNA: TGTGCCAGCAGCTGGGGACCGGGGGCCAAAAACATTCAGTACTTC
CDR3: CASSWGPGAKNIQYF

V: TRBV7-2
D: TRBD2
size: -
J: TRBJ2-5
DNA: TGTGCCAGCAGCTTTTCTAGCGGGAGAGAGACCCAGTACTTC
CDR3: CASSFSSGRETQYF

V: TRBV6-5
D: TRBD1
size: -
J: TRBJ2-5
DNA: TGTGCCAGCAGTTCGGGACAGGGGTCTCAAGAGACCCAGTACTTC
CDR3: CASSSGQGSQETQYF

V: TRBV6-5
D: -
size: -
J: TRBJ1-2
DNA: TGTGCCAGCAGTCGTCATTTACAGGATTTCGGCTACACCTTC
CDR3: CASSRHLQDFGYTF

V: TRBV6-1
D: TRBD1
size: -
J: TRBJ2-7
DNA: TGTGCCAGCAGGATCCAGACAGGGGGCCTCTCCGAGCAGTACTTC
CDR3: CASRIQTGGLSEQYF

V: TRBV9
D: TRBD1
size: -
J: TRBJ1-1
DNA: TGTGCCAGCAGCGGGAAGCGTGACAGGGACACTGAAGCTTTCTTT
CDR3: CASSGKRDRDTEAFF

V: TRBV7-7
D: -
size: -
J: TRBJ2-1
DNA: TGTGCTAGCAGCTCCGGGGTCTACAATGAGCAGTTCTTC
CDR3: CASSSGVYNEQFF

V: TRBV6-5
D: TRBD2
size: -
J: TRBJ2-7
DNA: TGTGCCAGCAGCCCCGGACTAGCGGCATTAAAAGAGCAGTACTTC
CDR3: CASSPGLAALKEQYF

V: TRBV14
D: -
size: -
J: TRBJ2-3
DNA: TGTGCCAGCAGCCAAGCCGTGATCCCTAGCACAGATACGCAGTATTTT
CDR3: CASSQAVIPSTDTQYF

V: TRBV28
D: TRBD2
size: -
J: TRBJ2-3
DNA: TGTGCCAGCAGTGGGACTAGCGGGTCCCTAGGTACAGATACGCAGTATTTT
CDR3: CASSGTSGSLGTDTQYF

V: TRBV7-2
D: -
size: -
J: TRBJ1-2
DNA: TGTGCCAGCAGCTCGACGCCGGACTGGGGCTACACCTTC
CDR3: CASSSTPDWGYTF

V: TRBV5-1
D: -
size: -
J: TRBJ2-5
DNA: TGCGCCAGCAGCTTGTCCGACGAAAAGACCCAGTACTTC
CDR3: CASSLSDEKTQYF

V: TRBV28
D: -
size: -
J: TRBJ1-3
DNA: TGTGCCAGCAGCACCCTGGGCACCATATATTTT
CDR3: CASSTLGTIYF

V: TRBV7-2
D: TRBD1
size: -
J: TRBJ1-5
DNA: TGTGCCAGCAGCCCCGGGACAGGGAGGGCCCAGCATTTT
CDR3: CASSPGTGRAQHF

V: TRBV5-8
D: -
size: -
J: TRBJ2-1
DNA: TGTGCCAGCAGCTTGCAGAGCGGCTCCTACAATGAGCAGTTCTTC
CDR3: CASSLQSGSYNEQFF

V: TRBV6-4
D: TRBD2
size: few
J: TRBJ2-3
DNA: TGTGCCAGCAGTGATGGTAGCGGGAGCGCAGATACGCAGTATTTT
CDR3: CASSDGSGSADTQYF

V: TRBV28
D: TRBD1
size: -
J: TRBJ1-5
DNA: TGTGCCAGCAGACCCCAGGGGGCGAATCAGCCCCAGCATTTT
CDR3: CASRPQGANQPQHF

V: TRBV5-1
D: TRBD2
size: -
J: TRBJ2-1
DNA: TGCGCCAGCAGCCGGACTAGCGGGAGAGTCAATGAGCAGTTCTTC
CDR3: CASSRTSGRVNEQFF

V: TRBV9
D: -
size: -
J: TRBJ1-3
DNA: TGTGCCAGCAGCGAACAGGGCAGCAGCTCTGGAAACACCATATATTTT
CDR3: CASSEQGSSSGNTIYF

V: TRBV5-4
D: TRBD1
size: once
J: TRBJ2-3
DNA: TGTGCCAGCAGCTTTGGGGTGGGACAGGGGGCGCGGCCGCAGTATTTT
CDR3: CASSFGVGQGARPQYF

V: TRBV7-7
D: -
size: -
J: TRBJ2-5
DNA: TGTGCTAGCAGCTTAGGATCCGGGACGAAAGAGACCCAGTACTTC
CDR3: CASSLGSGTKETQYF

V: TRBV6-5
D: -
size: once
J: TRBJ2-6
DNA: TGTGCCAGCAGTTACTCGCGGGGATCCGGGGCCAACGTCCTGACTTTC
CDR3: CASSYSRGSGANVLTF

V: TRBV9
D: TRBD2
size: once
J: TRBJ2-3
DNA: TGTGCCAGCAGCCCGCGGACTAGCAGCACAGATACGCAGTATTTT
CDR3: CASSPRTSSTDTQYF